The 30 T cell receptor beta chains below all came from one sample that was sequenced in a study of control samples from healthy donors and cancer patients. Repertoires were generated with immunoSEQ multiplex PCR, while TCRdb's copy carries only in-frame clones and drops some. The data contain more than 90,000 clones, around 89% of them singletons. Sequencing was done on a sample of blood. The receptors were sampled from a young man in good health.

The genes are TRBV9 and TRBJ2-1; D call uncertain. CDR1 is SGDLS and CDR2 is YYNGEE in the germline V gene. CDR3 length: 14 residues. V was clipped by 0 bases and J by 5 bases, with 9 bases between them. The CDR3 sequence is CASSVDLANNEQFF. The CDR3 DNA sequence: TGTGCCAGCAGCGTAGATCTGGCGAACAATGAGCAGTTCTTC.

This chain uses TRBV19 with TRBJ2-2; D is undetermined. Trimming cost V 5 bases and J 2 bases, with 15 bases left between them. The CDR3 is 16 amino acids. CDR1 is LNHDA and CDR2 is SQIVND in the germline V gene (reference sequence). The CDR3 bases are TGTGCCAGTAGTGGATGGTACTCACCAAACACCGGGGAGCTGTTTTTT. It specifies CASSGWYSPNTGELFF.

DNA of the CDR3: TGTGCCAGCAGTCCTCAGGGACTAGCGGGAGTGGGCGAGCAGTACTTC. Translation gives CASSPQGLAGVGEQYF. The V gene is TRBV27, the J gene TRBJ2-7, with 14 bases fitting TRBD2. With 5 bases clipped from V and 6 bases from J, the junction kept 9 bases outside the gene matches. CDR3 length: 16 residues. CDR1 is MNHEY and CDR2 is SMNVEV in the germline V gene (reference sequence).

The DNA of the CDR3 is TGTGCCAGCAGCACAGGACAGAATTCCGAAAAACTGTTTTTT. Translated: CASSTGQNSEKLFF. This chain uses TRBV7-9 with TRBJ1-4; TRBD1 might be the D (6 bases). V lost 5 bases and J lost 8, with 15 bases in between. The CDR3 extends over 14 amino acids. Germline loops: CDR1 SEHNR, CDR2 FQNEAQ (reference sequence).

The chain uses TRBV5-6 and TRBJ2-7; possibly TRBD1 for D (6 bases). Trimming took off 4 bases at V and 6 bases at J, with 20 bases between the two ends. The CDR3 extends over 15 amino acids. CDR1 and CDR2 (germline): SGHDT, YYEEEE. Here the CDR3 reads CASSAIGGVEGEQYV. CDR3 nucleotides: TGTGCCAGCAGCGCCATTGGGGGCGTCGAGGGCGAGCAGTACGTC.

CDR3 residues: CASRPSSYEQYF. DNA of the CDR3: TGTGCCAGCCGGCCCAGCTCCTACGAGCAGTACTTC. This rearrangement joins TRBV6-6 to TRBJ2-7, with D hard to call. Germline CDR1 MNHNY, CDR2 SVGAGI (reference sequence). Trimming shortened V by 8 bases and J by 0 bases, and 8 bases separated the two germline ends. The CDR3 contains 12 residues.

The CDR3 is CAWSTRYEQYF. In nucleotides, the CDR3 is TGTGCCTGGAGCACGCGCTACGAGCAGTACTTC. The rearrangement uses TRBV30 and TRBJ2-7; the D is unclear. V lost 3 bases and J lost 3, with 6 bases in between. Germline lookup yields CDR1 GTSNPN and CDR2 SVGIG (reference sequence). The CDR3 has 11 residues. The full variable domain, rest sourced from reference TRBV30 and TRBJ2-7, is SQTIHQWPATLVQPVGSPLSLECTVEGTSNPNLYWYRQAAGRGLQLLFYSVGIGQISSEVPQNLSASRPQDRQFILSSKKLLLSDSGFYLCAWSTRYEQYFGPGTRLTVT.

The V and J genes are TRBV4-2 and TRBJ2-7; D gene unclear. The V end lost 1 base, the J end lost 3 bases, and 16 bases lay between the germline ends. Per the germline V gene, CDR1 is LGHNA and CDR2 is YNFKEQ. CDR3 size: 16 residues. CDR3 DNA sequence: TGTGCCAGCAGCCAAGTTCGGCCCGAACTAATCTACGAGCAGTACGTC. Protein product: CASSQVRPELIYEQYV.

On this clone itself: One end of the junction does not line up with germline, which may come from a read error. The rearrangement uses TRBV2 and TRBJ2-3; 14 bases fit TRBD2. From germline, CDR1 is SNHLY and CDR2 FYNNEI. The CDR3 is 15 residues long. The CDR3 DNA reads TGTGCCAGCAGAGGGACTAGCGGGAGCATAGATACGCAGTATTTT. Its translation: CASRGTSGSIDTQYF.

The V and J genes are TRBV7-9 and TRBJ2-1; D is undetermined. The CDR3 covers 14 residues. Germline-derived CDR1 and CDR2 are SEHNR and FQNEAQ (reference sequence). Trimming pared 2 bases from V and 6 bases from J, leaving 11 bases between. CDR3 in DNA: TGTGCCAGCAGCTTAAGCCAGTTGGCCAATGAGCAGTTCTTC. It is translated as CASSLSQLANEQFF.

The CDR3 DNA follows: TGTGCCAGTAGACTAGCGGGAGGGCCCTACAATGAGCAGTTCTTC. Translated, it gives CASRLAGGPYNEQFF. The chain recombines TRBV19 with TRBJ2-1; 13 bases line up with TRBD2. Germline V CDR1 and CDR2: LNHDA, SQIVND (reference sequence). This CDR3 contains 15 residues. The V and J ends lost 6 bases and 2 bases, in that order; junction bases with no gene match: 1.

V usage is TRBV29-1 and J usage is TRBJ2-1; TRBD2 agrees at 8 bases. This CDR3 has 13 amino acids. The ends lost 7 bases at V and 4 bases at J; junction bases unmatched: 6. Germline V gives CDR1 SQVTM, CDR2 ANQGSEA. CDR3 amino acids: CSAAGGLYNEQFF. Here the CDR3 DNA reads TGCAGCGCGGCGGGGGGACTATACAATGAGCAGTTCTTC.

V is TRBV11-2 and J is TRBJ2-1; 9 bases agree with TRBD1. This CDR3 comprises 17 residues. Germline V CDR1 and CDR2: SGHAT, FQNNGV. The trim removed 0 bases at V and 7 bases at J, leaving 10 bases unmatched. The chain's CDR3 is CASSLETQGALRNEQFF. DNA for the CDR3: TGTGCCAGCAGCTTAGAAACACAGGGGGCTTTAAGGAATGAGCAGTTCTTC.

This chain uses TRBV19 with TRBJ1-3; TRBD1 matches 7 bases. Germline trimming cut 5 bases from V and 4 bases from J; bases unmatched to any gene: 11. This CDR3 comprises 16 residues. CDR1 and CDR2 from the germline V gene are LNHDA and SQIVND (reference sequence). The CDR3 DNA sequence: TGTGCCAGTAGTTTCATAACGGGACAGCGGGGAAACACCATATATTTT. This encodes CASSFITGQRGNTIYF.

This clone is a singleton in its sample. CDR3 sequence (DNA): TGTGCCAGCAGCCAATGGGGGACTGAAGCTTTCTTT. It encodes CASSQWGTEAFF. The V gene is TRBV3-1 (or the pseudogene TRBV3-2), the J gene TRBJ1-1, with D possibly being TRBD1 (5 bases). The CDR3 spans 12 residues. CDR1 and CDR2 (germline): LGHDT, YNNKEL (reference sequence). Trimming stripped 2 bases from V and 5 bases from J, with 6 bases between.

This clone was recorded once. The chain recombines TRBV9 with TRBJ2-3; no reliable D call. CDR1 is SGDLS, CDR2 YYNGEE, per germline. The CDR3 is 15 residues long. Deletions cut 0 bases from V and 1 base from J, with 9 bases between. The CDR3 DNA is TGTGCCAGCAGCGTAGAGGGCCTCGGCACAGATACGCAGTATTTT. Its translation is CASSVEGLGTDTQYF.

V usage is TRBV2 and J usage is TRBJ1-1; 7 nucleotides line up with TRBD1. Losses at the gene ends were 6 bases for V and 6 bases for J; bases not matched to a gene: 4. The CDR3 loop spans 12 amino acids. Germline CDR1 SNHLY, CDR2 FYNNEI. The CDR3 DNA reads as TGTGCCAGCAGGACCGGGACAGCTGAAGCTTTCTTT. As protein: CASRTGTAEAFF.

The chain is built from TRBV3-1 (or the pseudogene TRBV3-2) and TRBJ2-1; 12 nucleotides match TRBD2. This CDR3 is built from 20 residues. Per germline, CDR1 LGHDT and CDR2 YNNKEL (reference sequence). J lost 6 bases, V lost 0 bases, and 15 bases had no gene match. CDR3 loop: CASSQDGLRSTSGGPNEQFF. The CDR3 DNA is TGTGCCAGCAGCCAAGATGGACTCAGATCGACTAGCGGGGGTCCCAATGAGCAGTTCTTC.

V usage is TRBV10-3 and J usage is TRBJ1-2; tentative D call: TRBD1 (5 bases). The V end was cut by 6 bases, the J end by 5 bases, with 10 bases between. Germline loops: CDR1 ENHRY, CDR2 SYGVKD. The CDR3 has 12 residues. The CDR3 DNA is TGTGCCATCAGCGGGCAGGGATATGGCTACACCTTC. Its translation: CAISGQGYGYTF.

The DNA for the CDR3 is TGTGCCAGCAGCTTATTGCAGGGGGCTTATGAGACCCAGTACTTC. It is translated as CASSLLQGAYETQYF. This chain connects TRBV11-2 to TRBJ2-5, with 8 bases lining up with TRBD1. Per the germline V gene, CDR1 is SGHAT and CDR2 is FQNNGV. This CDR3 has 15 residues. Trimming removed 2 bases from V and 5 bases from J; junction bases left unmatched: 7. The variable domain in full, with the rest retrieved from reference TRBV11-2 and TRBJ2-5, is EAGVAQSPRYKIIEKRQSVAFWCNPISGHATLYWYQQILGQGPKLLIQFQNNGVVDDSQLPKDRFSAERLKGVDSTLKIQPAKLEDSAVYLCASSLLQGAYETQYFGPGTRLLVL.

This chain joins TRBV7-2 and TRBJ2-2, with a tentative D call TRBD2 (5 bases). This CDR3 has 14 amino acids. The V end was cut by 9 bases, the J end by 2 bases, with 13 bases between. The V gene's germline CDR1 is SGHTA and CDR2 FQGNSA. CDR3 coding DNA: TGTGCCAGTCGCGGCGGGCCAAACACCGGGGAGCTGTTTTTT. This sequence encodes CASRGGPNTGELFF.

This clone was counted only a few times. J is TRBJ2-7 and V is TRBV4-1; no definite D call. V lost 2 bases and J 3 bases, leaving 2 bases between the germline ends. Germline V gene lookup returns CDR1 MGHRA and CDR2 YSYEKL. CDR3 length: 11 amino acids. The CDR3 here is CASSQFYEQYF. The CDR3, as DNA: TGCGCCAGCAGCCAATTCTACGAGCAGTACTTC.

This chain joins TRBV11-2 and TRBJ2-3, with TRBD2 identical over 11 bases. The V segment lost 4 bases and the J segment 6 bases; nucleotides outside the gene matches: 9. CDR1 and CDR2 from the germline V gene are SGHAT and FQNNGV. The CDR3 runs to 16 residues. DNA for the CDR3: TGTGCCAGCAGCTCCGGGACTAGCGGTTATCGGGATACGCAGTATTTT. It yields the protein CASSSGTSGYRDTQYF.

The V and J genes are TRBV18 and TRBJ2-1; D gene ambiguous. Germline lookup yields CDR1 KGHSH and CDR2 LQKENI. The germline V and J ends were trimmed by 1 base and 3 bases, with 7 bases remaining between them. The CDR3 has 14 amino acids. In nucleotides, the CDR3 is TGTGCCAGCTCACCACGGCCCAGCTACAATGAGCAGTTCTTC. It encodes CASSPRPSYNEQFF.

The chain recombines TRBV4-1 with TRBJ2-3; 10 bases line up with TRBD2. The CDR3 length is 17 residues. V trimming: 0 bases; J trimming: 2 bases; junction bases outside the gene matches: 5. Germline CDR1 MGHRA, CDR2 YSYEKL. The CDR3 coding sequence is TGCGCCAGCAGCCAAGATCTAGCGGGAGCGCTCACAGATACGCAGTATTTT. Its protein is CASSQDLAGALTDTQYF.

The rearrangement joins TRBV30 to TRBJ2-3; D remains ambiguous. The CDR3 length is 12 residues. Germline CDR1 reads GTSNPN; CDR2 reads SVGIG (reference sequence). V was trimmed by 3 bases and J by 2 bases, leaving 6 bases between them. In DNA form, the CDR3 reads TGTGCCTGGAGCCCCTACACAGATACGCAGTATTTT. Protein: CAWSPYTDTQYF.

This chain's CDR3 is CASSYSRTYGIWEQYV. For the CDR3, the DNA is TGTGCCAGCAGTTACTCGAGGACGTATGGAATTTGGGAGCAGTACGTC. This chain uses TRBV6-6 with TRBJ2-7; no clear D. V was trimmed by 0 bases and J by 7 bases, leaving 19 bases between them. CDR3 length: 16 amino acids. The V gene's germline CDR1 is MNHNY and CDR2 SVGAGI (reference sequence).

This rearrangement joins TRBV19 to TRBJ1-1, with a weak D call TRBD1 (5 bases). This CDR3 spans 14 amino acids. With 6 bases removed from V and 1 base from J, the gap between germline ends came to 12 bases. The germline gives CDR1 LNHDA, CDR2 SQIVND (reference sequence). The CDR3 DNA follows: TGTGCCAGTAGCAGCCGCGGGACGAACACTGAAGCTTTCTTT. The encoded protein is CASSSRGTNTEAFF. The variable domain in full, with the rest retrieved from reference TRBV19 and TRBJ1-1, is DGGITQSPKYLFRKEGQNVTLSCEQNLNHDAMYWYRQDPGQGLRLIYYSQIVNDFQKGDIAEGYSVSREKKESFPLTVTSAQKNPTAFYLCASSSRGTNTEAFFGQGTRLTVV.

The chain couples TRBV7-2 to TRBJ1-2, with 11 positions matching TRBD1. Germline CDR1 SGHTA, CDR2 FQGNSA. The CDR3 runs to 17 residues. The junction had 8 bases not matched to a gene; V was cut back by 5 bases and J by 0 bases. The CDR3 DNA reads TGTGCCAGCAGCCGTGGACAGGGGGCCCAAGCTAACTATGGCTACACCTTC. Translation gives CASSRGQGAQANYGYTF.

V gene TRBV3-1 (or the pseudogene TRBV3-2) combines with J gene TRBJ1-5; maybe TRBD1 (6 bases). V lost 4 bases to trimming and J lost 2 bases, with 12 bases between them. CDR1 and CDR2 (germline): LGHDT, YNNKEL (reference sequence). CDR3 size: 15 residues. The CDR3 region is CASSLQGLGNQPQHF. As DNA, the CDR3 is TGTGCCAGCAGCCTACAGGGATTGGGCAATCAGCCCCAGCATTTT.